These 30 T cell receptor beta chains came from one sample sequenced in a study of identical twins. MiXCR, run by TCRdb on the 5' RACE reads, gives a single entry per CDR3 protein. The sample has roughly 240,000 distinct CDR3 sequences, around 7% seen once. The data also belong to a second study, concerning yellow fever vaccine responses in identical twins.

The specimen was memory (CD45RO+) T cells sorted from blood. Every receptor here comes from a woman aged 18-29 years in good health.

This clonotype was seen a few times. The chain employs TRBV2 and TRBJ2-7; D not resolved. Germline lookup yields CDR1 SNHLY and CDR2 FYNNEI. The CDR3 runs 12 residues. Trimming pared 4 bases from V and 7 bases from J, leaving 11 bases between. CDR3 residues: CASSGMGPEQYF. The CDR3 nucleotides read TGTGCCAGCAGTGGTATGGGTCCAGAGCAGTACTTC.

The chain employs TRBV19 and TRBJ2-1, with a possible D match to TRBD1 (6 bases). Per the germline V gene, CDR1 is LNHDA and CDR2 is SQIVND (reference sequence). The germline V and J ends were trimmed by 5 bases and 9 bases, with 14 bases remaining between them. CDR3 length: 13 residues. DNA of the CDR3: TGTGCCAGTAGTGCCCCTAGCAGGGGTGAGCAGTTCTTC. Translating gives CASSAPSRGEQFF.

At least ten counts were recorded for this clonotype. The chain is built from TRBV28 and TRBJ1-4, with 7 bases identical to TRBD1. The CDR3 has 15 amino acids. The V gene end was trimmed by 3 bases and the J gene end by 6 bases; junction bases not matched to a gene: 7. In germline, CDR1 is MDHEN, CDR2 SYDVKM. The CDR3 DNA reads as TGTGCCAGCAGTTTCGGGCAGGGGGGAGATGAAAAACTGTTTTTT. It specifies CASSFGQGGDEKLFF.

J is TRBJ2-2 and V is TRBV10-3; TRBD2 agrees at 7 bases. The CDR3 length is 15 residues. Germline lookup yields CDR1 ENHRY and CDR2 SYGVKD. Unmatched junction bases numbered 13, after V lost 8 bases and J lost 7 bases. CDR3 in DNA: TGTGCCATCCGGGGCGGGAGCCCCGGTGACGGGGAGCTGTTTTTT. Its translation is CAIRGGSPGDGELFF.

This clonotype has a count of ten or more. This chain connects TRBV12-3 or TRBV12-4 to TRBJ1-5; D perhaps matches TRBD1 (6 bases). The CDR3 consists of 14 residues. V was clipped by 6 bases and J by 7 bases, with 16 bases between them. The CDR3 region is CASRLQGDGQPQHF. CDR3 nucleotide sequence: TGTGCCAGCAGATTACAGGGCGACGGACAGCCCCAGCATTTT.

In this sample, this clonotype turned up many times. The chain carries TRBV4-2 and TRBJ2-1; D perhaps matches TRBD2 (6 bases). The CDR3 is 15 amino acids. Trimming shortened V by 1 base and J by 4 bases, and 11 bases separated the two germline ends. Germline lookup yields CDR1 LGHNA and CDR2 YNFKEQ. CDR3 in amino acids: CASSQGLDLYNEQFF. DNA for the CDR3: TGTGCCAGCAGCCAAGGACTAGATTTGTACAATGAGCAGTTCTTC.

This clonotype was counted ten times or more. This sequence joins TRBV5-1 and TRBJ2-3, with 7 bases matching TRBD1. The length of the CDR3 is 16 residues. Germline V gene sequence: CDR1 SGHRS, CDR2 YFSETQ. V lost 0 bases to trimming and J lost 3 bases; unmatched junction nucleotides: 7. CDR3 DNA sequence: TGCGCCAGCAGCTTGGTGGTAGGGGGCGGAACAGATACGCAGTATTTT. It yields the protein CASSLVVGGGTDTQYF.

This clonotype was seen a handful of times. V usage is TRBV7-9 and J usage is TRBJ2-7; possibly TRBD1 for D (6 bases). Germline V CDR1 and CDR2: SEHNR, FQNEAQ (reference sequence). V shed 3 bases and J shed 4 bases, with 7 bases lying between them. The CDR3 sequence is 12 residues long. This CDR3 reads CASSFTGYEQYV. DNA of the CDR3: TGTGCCAGCAGCTTCACAGGGTACGAGCAGTACGTC.

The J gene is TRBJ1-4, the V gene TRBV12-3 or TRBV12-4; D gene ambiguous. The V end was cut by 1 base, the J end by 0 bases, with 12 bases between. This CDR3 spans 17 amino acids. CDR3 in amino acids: CASSLETVLSTNEKLFF. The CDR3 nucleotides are TGTGCCAGCAGTTTAGAGACGGTCCTTTCAACTAATGAAAAACTGTTTTTT.

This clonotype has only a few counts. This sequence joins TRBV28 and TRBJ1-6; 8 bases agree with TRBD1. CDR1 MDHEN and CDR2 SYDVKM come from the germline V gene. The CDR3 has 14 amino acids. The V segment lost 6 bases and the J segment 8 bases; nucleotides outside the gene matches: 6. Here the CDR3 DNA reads TGTGCCAGCAGAGACAGGGGAATAGATTCACCCCTCCACTTT. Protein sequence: CASRDRGIDSPLHF.

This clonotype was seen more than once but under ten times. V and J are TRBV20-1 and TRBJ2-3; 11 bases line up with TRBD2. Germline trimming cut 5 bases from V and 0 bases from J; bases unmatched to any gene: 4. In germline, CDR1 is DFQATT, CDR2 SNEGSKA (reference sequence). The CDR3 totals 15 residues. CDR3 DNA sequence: TGCAGTGCTGGAATAGCGGGAGGGAGCACAGATACGCAGTATTTT. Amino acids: CSAGIAGGSTDTQYF.

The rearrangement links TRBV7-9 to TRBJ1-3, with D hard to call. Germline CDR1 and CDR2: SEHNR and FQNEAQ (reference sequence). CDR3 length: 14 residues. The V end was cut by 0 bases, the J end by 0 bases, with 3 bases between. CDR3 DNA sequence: TGTGCCAGCAGCTTAGCGAGCTCTGGAAACACCATATATTTT. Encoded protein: CASSLASSGNTIYF.

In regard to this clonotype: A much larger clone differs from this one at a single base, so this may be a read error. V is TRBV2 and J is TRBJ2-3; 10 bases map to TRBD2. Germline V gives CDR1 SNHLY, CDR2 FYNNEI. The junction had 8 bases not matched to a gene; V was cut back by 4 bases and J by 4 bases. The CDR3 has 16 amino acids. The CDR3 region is CASSAGASGSSDTQYF. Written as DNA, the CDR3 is TGTGCCAGCAGTGCGGGGGCTAGCGGGAGCTCAGATACGCAGTATTTT.

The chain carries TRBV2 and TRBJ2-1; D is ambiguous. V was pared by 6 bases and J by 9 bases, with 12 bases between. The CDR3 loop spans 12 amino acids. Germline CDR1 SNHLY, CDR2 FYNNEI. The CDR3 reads CASRDVVTEQFF. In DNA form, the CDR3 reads TGTGCCAGCAGAGACGTAGTCACTGAGCAGTTCTTC.

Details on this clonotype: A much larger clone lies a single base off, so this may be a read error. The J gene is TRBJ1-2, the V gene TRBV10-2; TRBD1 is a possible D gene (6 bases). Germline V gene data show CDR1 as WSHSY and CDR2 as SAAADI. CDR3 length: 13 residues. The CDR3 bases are TGCTCCAGCAGTGAGTCGGGGGGCACTGGCTACACCTTC. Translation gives CSSSESGGTGYTF.

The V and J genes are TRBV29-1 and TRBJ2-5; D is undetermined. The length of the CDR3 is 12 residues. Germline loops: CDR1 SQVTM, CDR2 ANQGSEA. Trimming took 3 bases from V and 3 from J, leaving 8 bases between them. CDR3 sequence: CSVDDREETQYF. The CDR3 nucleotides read TGCAGCGTTGATGACCGAGAAGAGACCCAGTACTTC.

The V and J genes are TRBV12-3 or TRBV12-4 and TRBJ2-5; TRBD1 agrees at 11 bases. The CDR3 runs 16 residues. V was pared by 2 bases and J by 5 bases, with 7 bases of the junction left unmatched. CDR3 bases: TGTGCCAGCAGTTTAAGGACAGGGACAGGGGGGGAGACCCAGTACTTC. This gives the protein CASSLRTGTGGETQYF.

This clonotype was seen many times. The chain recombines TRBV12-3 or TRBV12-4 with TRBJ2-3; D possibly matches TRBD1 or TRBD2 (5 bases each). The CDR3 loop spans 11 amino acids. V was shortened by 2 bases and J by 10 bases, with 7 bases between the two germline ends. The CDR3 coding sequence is TGTGCCAGCAGTTTATCGGGGCCGCAGTATTTT. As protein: CASSLSGPQYF.

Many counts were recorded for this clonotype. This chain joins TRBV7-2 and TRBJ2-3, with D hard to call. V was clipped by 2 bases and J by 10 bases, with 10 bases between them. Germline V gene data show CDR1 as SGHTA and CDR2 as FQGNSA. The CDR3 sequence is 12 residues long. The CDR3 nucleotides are TGTGCCAGCAGCTTAATGTCCCGTTCGCAGTATTTT. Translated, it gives CASSLMSRSQYF.

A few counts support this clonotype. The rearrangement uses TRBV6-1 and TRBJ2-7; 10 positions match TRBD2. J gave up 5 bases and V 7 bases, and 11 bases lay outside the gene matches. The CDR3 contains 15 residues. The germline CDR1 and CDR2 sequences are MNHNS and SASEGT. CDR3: CASTPPSGRAHEQYF. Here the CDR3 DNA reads TGTGCCAGCACCCCCCCCAGCGGGAGGGCCCACGAGCAGTACTTC.

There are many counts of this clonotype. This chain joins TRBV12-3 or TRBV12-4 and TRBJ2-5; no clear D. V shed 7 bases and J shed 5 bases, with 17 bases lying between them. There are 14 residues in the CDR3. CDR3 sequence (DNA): TGTGCCAGCACCCCCGGCCAGGTTTGGGAGACCCAGTACTTC. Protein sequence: CASTPGQVWETQYF.

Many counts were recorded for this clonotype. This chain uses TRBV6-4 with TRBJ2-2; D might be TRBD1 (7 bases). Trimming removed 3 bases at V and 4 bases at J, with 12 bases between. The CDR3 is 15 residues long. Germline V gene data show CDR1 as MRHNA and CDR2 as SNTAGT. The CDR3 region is CASSESGGGTGELFF. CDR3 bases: TGTGCCAGCAGTGAATCAGGGGGAGGCACCGGGGAGCTGTTTTTT.

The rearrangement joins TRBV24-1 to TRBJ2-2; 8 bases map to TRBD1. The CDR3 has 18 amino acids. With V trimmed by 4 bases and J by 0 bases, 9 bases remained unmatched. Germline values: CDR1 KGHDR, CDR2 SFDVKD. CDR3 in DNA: TGTGCCACCAGTGAACTCCGGACAGGGCTTGCGAACACCGGGGAGCTGTTTTTT. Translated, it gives CATSELRTGLANTGELFF.

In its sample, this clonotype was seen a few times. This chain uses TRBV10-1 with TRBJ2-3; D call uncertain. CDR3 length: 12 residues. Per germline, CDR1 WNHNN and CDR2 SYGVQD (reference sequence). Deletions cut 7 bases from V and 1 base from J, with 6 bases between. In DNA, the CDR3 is TGCGCCAGCAATGATGGCACAGATACGCAGTATTTT. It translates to CASNDGTDTQYF.

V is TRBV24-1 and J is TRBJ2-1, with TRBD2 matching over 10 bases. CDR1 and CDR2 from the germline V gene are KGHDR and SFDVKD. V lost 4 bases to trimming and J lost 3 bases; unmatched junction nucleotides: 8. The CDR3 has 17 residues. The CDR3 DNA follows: TGTGCCACCAGTGAACACCGAATAGCGGGAGGCTACAATGAGCAGTTCTTC. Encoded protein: CATSEHRIAGGYNEQFF.

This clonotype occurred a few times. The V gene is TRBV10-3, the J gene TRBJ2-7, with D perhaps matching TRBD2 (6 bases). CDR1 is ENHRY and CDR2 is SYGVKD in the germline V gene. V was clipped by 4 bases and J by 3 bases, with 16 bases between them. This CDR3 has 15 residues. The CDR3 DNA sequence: TGTGCCATCAGTGGGGCGGGACTTCTCAACTACGAGCAGTACTTC. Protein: CAISGAGLLNYEQYF.

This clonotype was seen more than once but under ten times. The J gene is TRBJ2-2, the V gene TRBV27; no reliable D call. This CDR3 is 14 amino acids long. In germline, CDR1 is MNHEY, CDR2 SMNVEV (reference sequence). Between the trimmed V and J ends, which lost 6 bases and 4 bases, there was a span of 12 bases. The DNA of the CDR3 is TGTGCCAGCAGACCCCCCGGTCTCACCGGGGAGCTGTTTTTT. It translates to CASRPPGLTGELFF.

In DNA, the CDR3 is TGCGCCAGCAGCTTGTCTCTTGGAGAGACCCAGTACTTC. The encoded protein is CASSLSLGETQYF. The gene calls are TRBV5-1 and TRBJ2-5; D unresolved. Germline CDR1 reads SGHRS; CDR2 reads YFSETQ. V was pared by 1 base and J by 4 bases, with 8 bases between. The CDR3 has 13 amino acids. The entire variable domain, with the rest obtained from reference TRBV5-1 and TRBJ2-5, is as follows: KAGVTQTPRYLIKTRGQQVTLSCSPISGHRSVSWYQQTPGQGLQFLFEYFSETQRNKGNFPGRFSGRQFSNSRSEMNVSTLELGDSALYLCASSLSLGETQYFGPGTRLLVL.

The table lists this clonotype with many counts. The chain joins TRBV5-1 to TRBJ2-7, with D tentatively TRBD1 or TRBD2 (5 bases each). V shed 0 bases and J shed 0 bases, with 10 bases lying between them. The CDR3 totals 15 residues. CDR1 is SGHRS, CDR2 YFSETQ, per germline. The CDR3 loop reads CASSLDGTVSYEQYF. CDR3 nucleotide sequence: TGCGCCAGCAGCTTGGACGGGACGGTCTCCTACGAGCAGTACTTC.

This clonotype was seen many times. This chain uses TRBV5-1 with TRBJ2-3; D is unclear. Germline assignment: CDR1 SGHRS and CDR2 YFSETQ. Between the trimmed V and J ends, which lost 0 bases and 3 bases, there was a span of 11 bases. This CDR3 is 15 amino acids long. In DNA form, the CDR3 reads TGCGCCAGCAGCTTGGGAGACACGACTACAGATACGCAGTATTTT. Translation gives CASSLGDTTTDTQYF.